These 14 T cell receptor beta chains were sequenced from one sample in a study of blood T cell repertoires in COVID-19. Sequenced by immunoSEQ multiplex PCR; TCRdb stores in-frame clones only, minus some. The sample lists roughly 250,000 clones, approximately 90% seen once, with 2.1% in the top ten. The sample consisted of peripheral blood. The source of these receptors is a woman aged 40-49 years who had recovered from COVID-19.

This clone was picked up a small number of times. In DNA, the CDR3 is TGTGCCACAAGACAGGGGAAAGAGGCTTCACCCCTCCACTTT. Protein product: CATRQGKEASPLHF. The chain has TRBV25-1 and TRBJ1-6, with 8 bases that match TRBD1. This CDR3 region has 14 residues. After removal of 10 bases from V and 9 bases from J, the junction contained 11 bases not matched to a gene. Looked up from germline, CDR1 is MGHDK and CDR2 is SYGVNS.

In DNA, the CDR3 is TGTGCCAGCAGCCTACTAAGCTCCTACGAGCAGTACTTC. Its translation: CASSLLSSYEQYF. The chain has TRBV5-6 and TRBJ2-7, with D unresolved. Trimming stripped 4 bases from V and 0 bases from J, with 8 bases between. Germline V CDR1 and CDR2: SGHDT, YYEEEE. This CDR3 spans 13 amino acids.

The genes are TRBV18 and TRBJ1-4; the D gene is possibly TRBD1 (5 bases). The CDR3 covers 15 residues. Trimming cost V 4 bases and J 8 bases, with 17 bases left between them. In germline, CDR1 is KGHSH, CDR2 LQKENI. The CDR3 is CASSHPDTLGEKLFF. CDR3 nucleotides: TGTGCCAGCTCACACCCGGACACCCTAGGGGAAAAACTGTTTTTT.

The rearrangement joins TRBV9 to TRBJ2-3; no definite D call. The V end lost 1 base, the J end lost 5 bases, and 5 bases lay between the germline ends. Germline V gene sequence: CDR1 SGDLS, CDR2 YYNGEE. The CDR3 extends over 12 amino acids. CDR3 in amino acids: CASSVYGDTQYF. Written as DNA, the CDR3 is TGTGCCAGCAGCGTATACGGAGATACGCAGTATTTT.

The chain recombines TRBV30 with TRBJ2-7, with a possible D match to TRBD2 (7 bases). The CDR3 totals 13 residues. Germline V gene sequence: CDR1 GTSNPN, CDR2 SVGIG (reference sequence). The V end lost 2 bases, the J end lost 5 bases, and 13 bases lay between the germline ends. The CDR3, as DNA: TGTGCCTGGAGTCCGGGCGGGGGCCACGAGCAGTACTTC. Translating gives CAWSPGGGHEQYF.

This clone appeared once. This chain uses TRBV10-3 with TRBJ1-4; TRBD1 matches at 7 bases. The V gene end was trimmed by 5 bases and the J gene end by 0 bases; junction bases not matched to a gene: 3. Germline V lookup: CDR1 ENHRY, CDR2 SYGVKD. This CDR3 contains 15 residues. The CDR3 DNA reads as TGTGCCATCAGTCCAGGACAGGCAACTAATGAAAAACTGTTTTTT. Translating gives CAISPGQATNEKLFF.

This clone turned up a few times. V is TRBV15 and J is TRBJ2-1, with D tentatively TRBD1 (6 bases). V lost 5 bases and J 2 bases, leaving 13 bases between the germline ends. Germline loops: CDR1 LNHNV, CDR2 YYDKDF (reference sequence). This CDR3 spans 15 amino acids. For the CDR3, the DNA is TGTGCCACCAGCCTATCTGGACAGCCCTACAATGAGCAGTTCTTC. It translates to CATSLSGQPYNEQFF.

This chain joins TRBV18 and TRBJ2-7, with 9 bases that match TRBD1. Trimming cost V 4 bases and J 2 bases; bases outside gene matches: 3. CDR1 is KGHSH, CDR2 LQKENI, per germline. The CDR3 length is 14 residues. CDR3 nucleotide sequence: TGTGCCAGCTCACAAGGGACAGGGACCTACGAGCAGTACTTC. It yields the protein CASSQGTGTYEQYF.

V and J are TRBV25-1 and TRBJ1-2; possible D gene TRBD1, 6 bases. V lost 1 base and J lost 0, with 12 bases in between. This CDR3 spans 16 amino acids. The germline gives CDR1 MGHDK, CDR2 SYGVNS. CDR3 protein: CASSEFGGLTNYGYTF. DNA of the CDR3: TGTGCCAGCAGTGAATTTGGGGGCCTGACTAACTATGGCTACACCTTC.

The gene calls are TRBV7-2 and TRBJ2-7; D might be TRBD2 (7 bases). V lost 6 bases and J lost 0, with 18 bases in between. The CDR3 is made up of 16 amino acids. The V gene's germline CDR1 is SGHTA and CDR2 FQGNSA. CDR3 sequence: CASRPPGGLSSYEQYF. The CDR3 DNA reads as TGTGCCAGCAGGCCACCGGGGGGCCTTAGCTCCTACGAGCAGTACTTC.

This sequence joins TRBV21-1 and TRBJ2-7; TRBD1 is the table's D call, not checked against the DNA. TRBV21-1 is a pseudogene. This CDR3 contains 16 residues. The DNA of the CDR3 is TGTGCCAGCAGCAAAAACTTCATACAGGGTATGGGGGAGCAGTACTTC. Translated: CASSKNFIQGMGEQYF.

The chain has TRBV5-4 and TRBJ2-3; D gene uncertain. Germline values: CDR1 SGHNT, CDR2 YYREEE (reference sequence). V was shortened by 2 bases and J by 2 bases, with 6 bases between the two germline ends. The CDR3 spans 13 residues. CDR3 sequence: CASSLAITDTQYF. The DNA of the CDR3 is TGTGCCAGCAGCTTAGCGATCACAGATACGCAGTATTTT.

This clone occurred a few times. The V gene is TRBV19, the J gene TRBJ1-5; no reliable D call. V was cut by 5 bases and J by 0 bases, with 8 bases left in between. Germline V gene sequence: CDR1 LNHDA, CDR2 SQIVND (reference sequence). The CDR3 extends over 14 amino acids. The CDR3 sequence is CASSYGDSNQPQHF. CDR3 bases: TGTGCCAGTAGTTACGGGGATAGCAATCAGCCCCAGCATTTT.

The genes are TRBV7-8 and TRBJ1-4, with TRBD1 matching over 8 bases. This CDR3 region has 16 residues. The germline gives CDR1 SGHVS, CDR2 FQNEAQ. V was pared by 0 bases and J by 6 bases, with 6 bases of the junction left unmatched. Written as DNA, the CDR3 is TGTGCCAGCAGCTTAGCGGGCAGGGGGCTCGATGAAAAACTGTTTTTT. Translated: CASSLAGRGLDEKLFF.